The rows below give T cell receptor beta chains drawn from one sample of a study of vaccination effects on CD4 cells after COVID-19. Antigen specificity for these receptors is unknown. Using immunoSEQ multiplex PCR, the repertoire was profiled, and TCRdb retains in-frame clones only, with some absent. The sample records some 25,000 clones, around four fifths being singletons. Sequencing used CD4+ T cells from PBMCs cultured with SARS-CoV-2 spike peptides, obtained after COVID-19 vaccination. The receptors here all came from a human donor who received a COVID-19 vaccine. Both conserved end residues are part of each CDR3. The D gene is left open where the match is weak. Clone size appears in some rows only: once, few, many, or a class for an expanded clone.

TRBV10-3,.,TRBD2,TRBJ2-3,CAIKRTSGTTDTQYF,TGTGCCATCAAACGGACTAGCGGAACCACAGATACGCAGTATTTT
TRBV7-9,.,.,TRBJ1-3,CASSLGRQVFSGNTIYF,TGTGCCAGCAGCTTAGGCCGGCAGGTCTTCTCTGGAAACACCATATATTTT
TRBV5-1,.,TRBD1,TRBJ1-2,CASRHTLDREANYGYTF,TGCGCCAGCAGACATACTCTGGACAGGGAGGCCAACTATGGCTACACCTTC
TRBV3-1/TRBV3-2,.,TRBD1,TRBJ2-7,CASSQRQGASMIYEQYF,TGTGCCAGCAGCCAAAGACAGGGGGCCTCCATGATCTACGAGCAGTACTTC
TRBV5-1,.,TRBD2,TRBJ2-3,CASSPDPGGRATDTQYF,TGCGCCAGCAGCCCGGATCCTGGCGGGAGGGCCACAGATACGCAGTATTTT
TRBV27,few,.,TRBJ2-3,CASSSLTLSTDTQYF,TGTGCCAGCAGTTCCCTGACACTAAGCACAGATACGCAGTATTTT
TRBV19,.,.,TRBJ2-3,CASASTDTQYF,TGTGCCAGTGCTAGCACAGATACGCAGTATTTT
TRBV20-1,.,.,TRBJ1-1,CSAGENTEAFF,TGCAGTGCCGGAGAGAACACTGAAGCTTTCTTT
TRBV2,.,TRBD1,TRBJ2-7,CASSPEGQGGYEQYF,TGTGCCAGCAGTCCCGAGGGACAGGGGGGGTACGAGCAGTACTTC
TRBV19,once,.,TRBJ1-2,CASSIGSLYGYTF,TGTGCCAGTAGTATCGGAAGCCTCTATGGCTACACCTTC
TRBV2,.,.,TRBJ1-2,CASTDRSLFYGYTF,TGTGCCAGCACCGACCGCAGCTTATTCTATGGCTACACCTTC
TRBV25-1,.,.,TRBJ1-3,CASRGSGNTIYF,TGTGCCAGCAGGGGTTCGGGAAACACCATATATTTT
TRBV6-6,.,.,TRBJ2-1,CASSSHMGDNEQFF,TGTGCCAGCAGTTCCCACATGGGAGACAATGAGCAGTTCTTC
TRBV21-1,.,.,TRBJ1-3,CASSKGVSGGGVSGNTIYF,TGTGCCAGCAGCAAAGGTGTTAGTGGAGGGGGCGTCTCTGGAAACACCATATATTTT
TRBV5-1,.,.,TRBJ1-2,CASSLDRGPYGYTF,TGCGCCAGCAGCTTGGACCGAGGCCCCTATGGCTACACCTTC
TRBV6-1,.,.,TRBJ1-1,CASSEGYNTEAFF,TGTGCCAGCAGTGAAGGATACAACACTGAAGCTTTCTTT
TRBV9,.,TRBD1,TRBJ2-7,CASSPSTRGTPYEQYF,TGTGCCAGCAGCCCATCAACCAGGGGGACCCCCTACGAGCAGTACTTC